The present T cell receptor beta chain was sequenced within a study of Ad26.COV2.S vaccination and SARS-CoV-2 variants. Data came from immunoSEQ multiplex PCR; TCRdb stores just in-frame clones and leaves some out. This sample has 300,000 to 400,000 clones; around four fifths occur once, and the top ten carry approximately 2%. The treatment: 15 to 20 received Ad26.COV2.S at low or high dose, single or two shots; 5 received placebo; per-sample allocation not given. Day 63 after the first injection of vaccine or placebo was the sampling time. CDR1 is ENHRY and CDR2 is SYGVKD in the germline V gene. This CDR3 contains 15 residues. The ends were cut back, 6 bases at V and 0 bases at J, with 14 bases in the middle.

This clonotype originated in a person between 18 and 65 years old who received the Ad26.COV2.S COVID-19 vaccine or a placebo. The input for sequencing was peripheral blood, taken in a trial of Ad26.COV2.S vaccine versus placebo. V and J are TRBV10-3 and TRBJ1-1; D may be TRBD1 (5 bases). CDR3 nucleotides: TGTGCCATCAGCGTTGACGGGGCCTTGAACACTGAAGCTTTCTTT. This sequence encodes CAISVDGALNTEAFF.